These T cell receptor beta chains were read from a single sample in a study of cytomegalovirus exposure and HLA in healthy donors. Profiling relied on immunoSEQ multiplex PCR, and the TCRdb table lists in-frame clones only, not all of them. The sample has approximately 200,000 clones, 60% to 85% seen once. The sequenced material came from PBMCs. These TCRs come from a girl between 5 and 17 years old in good health and CMV-seropositive. Each CDR3 is given with its conserved first and last residue. The order of the fields is V gene, J gene, D gene, clone size, CDR3 protein, CDR3 DNA. The D gene is left open where the match is weak. The size field is filled for only some rows; it gives once, few, many or a size class.

TRBV7-8	TRBJ2-2	-	-	CASSLGTVPGELFF	TGTGCCAGCAGCTTAGGCACGGTCCCCGGGGAGCTGTTTTTT
TRBV13	TRBJ2-3	-	-	CASSLVLGGTTDTQYF	TGTGCCAGCAGCTTAGTTCTTGGCGGGACCACAGATACGCAGTATTTT
TRBV10-2	TRBJ2-7	-	-	CASGTRGLGEQYF	TGCGCCAGCGGTACTAGAGGGCTAGGGGAGCAGTACTTC
TRBV7-6	TRBJ2-1	-	-	CASSLVVAGFNDEQFF	TGTGCCAGCAGCTTAGTGGTTGCAGGTTTTAACGATGAGCAGTTCTTC
TRBV7-2	TRBJ1-2	TRBD1	few	CASSTRTGGYGYTF	TGTGCCAGCAGCACCCGGACAGGGGGCTATGGCTACACCTTC
TRBV9	TRBJ2-3	-	-	CASSVQQDGTDTQYF	TGTGCCAGCAGCGTCCAACAGGATGGCACAGATACGCAGTATTTT
TRBV6-5	TRBJ2-7	-	-	CASSNIQGSEQYF	TGTGCCAGCAGTAACATTCAGGGGAGCGAGCAGTACTTC
TRBV10-3	TRBJ2-3	-	-	CAISEHGEQDTQYF	TGTGCCATCAGTGAGCACGGGGAACAAGATACGCAGTATTTT
TRBV4-1	TRBJ2-7	TRBD1	-	CASSQDLATGGYEQYF	TGCGCCAGCAGCCAAGATCTTGCGACAGGGGGCTACGAGCAGTACTTC
TRBV9	TRBJ2-5	TRBD2	-	CASSSLAGRQETQYF	TGTGCCAGCAGTTCCCTAGCGGGGAGGCAAGAGACCCAGTACTTC
TRBV11-3	TRBJ2-5	TRBD1	-	CASSWDRVGQTQYF	TGTGCCAGCAGCTGGGACAGGGTAGGACAGACCCAGTACTTC
TRBV2	TRBJ2-4	-	-	CASREGLGSFKNIQYF	TGTGCCAGCAGGGAGGGGCTTGGCAGCTTCAAAAACATTCAGTACTTC
TRBV7-9	TRBJ1-5	-	-	CASSLGDTGNQPQHF	TGTGCCAGCAGCTTGGGGGACACCGGCAATCAGCCCCAGCATTTT
TRBV6-5	TRBJ2-3	-	-	CASSYSGQLTDTQYF	TGTGCCAGCAGTTACTCGGGGCAACTCACAGATACGCAGTATTTT
TRBV19	TRBJ2-2	TRBD1	once	CASTLVPLTGYTGELFF	TGTGCCAGTACCCTAGTCCCGTTGACAGGGTATACCGGGGAGCTGTTTTTT
TRBV9	TRBJ1-2	-	-	CASSDRTAYGYTF	TGTGCCAGCAGCGACCGGACAGCCTATGGCTACACCTTC
TRBV5-6	TRBJ2-3	TRBD2	-	CASSLAGGSGTQYF	TGTGCCAGCAGCTTAGCGGGGGGTTCGGGGACGCAGTATTTT
TRBV6-5	TRBJ2-5	-	-	CASSYSGGQGETQYF	TGTGCCAGCAGTTATTCGGGGGGCCAGGGGGAGACCCAGTACTTC
TRBV7-8	TRBJ2-5	TRBD2	-	CASNRRGSETQYF	TGTGCCAGCAACCGGCGGGGGTCAGAGACCCAGTACTTC
TRBV9	TRBJ2-3	TRBD2	-	CASSSGGADTQYF	TGTGCCAGCAGTAGCGGGGGTGCAGATACGCAGTATTTT
TRBV4-2	TRBJ2-5	-	once	CASSQDRSGQETQYF	TGTGCCAGCAGCCAAGATAGGAGCGGGCAAGAGACCCAGTACTTC
TRBV6-1	TRBJ2-7	-	-	CASSEARLLYEQYF	TGTGCCAGCAGTGAAGCGAGACTCCTCTACGAGCAGTACTTC
TRBV2	TRBJ1-4	TRBD1	-	CASNFNRGLEKLFF	TGTGCCAGCAACTTCAACAGGGGGTTAGAAAAACTGTTTTTT
TRBV4-2	TRBJ2-1	-	once	CASSQDPLTNEQFF	TGTGCCAGCAGCCAAGACCCCCTGACAAATGAGCAGTTCTTC
TRBV4-2	TRBJ1-2	TRBD1	-	CASSQDRDRGQGYTF	TGTGCCAGCAGCCAAGATAGGGACAGGGGGCAGGGCTACACCTTC
TRBV27	TRBJ2-5	TRBD2	once	CASSLWASGGQETQYF	TGTGCCAGCAGTTTATGGGCTAGCGGGGGCCAAGAGACCCAGTACTTC
TRBV10-3	TRBJ1-1	TRBD1	-	CAIRPGQGQGTEAFF	TGTGCCATCAGACCAGGACAGGGTCAAGGCACTGAAGCTTTCTTT
TRBV6-5	TRBJ1-2	-	-	CASREDRANYGYTF	TGTGCCAGCAGGGAGGACAGAGCTAACTATGGCTACACCTTC
TRBV14	TRBJ1-1	TRBD1	-	CASSQYRGPEAFF	TGTGCCAGCAGCCAATACAGGGGCCCTGAAGCTTTCTTT
TRBV2	TRBJ2-5	-	-	CASSDDSQETQYF	TGTGCCAGCAGCGACGACAGCCAAGAGACCCAGTACTTC
TRBV4-1	TRBJ2-5	-	-	CASSRSDSQETQYF	TGCGCCAGCAGCCGCAGCGATTCCCAAGAGACCCAGTACTTC
TRBV5-6	TRBJ1-2	TRBD1	-	CASSYRDRDYGYTF	TGTGCCAGCAGCTACCGGGACAGGGACTATGGCTACACCTTC
TRBV27	TRBJ1-2	-	-	CASSFPQAYTF	TGTGCCAGCAGTTTTCCTCAGGCCTACACCTTC
TRBV19	TRBJ1-4	-	few	CASSMVVGSREEKLFF	TGTGCCAGTAGTATGGTCGTGGGCAGTCGGGAGGAAAAACTGTTTTTT
TRBV7-2	TRBJ2-2	-	-	CASSLGPPVYTGELFF	TGTGCCAGCAGCTTAGGGCCTCCCGTATACACCGGGGAGCTGTTTTTT
TRBV6-6	TRBJ1-5	-	-	CACRGGDQPQHF	TGTGCCTGTCGAGGAGGGGATCAGCCCCAGCATTTT
TRBV19	TRBJ2-5	TRBD2	-	CASREAGGPETQYF	TGTGCCAGTAGGGAAGCGGGGGGGCCGGAGACCCAGTACTTC
TRBV4-3	TRBJ2-5	TRBD2	-	CASSPLAGVQETQYF	TGCGCCAGCAGCCCCCTAGCGGGAGTCCAAGAGACCCAGTACTTC
TRBV27	TRBJ2-2	TRBD2	once	CASRGTSGFTGELFF	TGTGCCAGCAGGGGGACTAGCGGATTCACCGGGGAGCTGTTTTTT
TRBV5-4	TRBJ2-1	-	-	CASSLEREGYNEQFF	TGTGCCAGCAGCTTGGAGCGAGAGGGTTACAATGAGCAGTTCTTC
TRBV11-3	TRBJ2-5	TRBD2	-	CASSFGWTSEETQYF	TGTGCCAGCAGCTTCGGTTGGACTAGCGAGGAGACCCAGTACTTC
TRBV2	TRBJ2-1	TRBD1	-	CASIRDRGGEQFF	TGTGCCAGCATTAGGGACAGGGGTGGTGAGCAGTTCTTC
TRBV19	TRBJ1-6	TRBD1	-	CASRDRGGSPLHF	TGTGCCAGTAGAGACAGGGGGGGATCACCCCTCCACTTT
TRBV29-1	TRBJ2-5	TRBD1	-	CSVGPGGVQETQYF	TGCAGCGTTGGCCCAGGGGGTGTCCAAGAGACCCAGTACTTC
TRBV10-3	TRBJ2-2	TRBD1	-	CAISERGGTGAGELFF	TGTGCCATCAGTGAGAGGGGGGGGACAGGGGCCGGGGAGCTGTTTTTT
TRBV7-2	TRBJ2-5	TRBD2	-	CASRGLAGGETQYF	TGTGCCAGCCGCGGACTAGCGGGGGGAGAGACCCAGTACTTC
TRBV7-8	TRBJ2-6	TRBD1	-	CASSPTPGGSGANVLTF	TGTGCCAGCAGCCCGACCCCAGGGGGCTCTGGGGCCAACGTCCTGACTTTC
TRBV30	TRBJ2-2	-	once	CAWLPGEWRELFF	TGTGCCTGGTTACCGGGGGAGTGGCGGGAGCTGTTTTTT